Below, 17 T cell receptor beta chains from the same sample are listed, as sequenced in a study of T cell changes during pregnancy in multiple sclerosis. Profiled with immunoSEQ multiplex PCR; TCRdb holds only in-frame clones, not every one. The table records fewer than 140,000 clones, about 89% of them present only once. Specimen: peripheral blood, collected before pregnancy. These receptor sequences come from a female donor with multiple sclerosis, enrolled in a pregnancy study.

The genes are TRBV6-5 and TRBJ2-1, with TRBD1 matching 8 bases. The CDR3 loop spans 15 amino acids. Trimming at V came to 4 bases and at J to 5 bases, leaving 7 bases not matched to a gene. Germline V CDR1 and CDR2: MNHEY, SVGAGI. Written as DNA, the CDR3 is TGTGCCAGCAGTTTCCAACAGGGGGGCAACAATGAGCAGTTCTTC. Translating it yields CASSFQQGGNNEQFF.

The CDR3 DNA reads TGTGCCAGCAGCCTATGGGGGCAGTCCATGAACACTGAAGCTTTCTTT. Translation: CASSLWGQSMNTEAFF. J is TRBJ1-1 and V is TRBV27; possibly TRBD1 for D (6 bases). This CDR3 is built from 16 residues. With 6 bases removed from V and 0 bases from J, the gap between germline ends came to 17 bases. Per the germline V gene, CDR1 is MNHEY and CDR2 is SMNVEV (reference sequence).

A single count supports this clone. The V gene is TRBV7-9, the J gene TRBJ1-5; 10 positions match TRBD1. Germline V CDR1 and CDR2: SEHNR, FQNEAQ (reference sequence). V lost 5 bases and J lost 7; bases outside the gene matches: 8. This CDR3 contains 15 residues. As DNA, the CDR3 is TGTGCCAGCAGCGGGGACAGGGGAGGCGGACAGCCCCAGCATTTT. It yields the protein CASSGDRGGGQPQHF.

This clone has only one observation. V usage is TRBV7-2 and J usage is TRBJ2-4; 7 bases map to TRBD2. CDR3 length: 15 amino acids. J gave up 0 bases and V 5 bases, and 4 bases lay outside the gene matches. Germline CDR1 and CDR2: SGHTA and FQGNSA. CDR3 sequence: CASSPRGVAKNIQYF. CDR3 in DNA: TGTGCCAGCAGCCCTCGGGGGGTAGCCAAAAACATTCAGTACTTC.

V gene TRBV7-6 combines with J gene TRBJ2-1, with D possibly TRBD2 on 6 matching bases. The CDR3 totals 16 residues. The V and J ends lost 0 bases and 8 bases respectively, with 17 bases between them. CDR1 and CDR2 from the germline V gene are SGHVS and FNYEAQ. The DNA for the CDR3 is TGTGCCAGCAGCTTAGCCAGCGGGTTACCCTGGGATGAGCAGTTCTTC. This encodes CASSLASGLPWDEQFF.

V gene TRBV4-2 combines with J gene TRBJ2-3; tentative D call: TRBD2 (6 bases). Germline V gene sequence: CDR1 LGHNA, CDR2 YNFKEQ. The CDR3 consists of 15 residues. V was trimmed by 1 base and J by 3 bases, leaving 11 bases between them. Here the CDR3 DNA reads TGTGCCAGCAGCCAAGGGACTACAATAACAGATACGCAGTATTTT. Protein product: CASSQGTTITDTQYF.

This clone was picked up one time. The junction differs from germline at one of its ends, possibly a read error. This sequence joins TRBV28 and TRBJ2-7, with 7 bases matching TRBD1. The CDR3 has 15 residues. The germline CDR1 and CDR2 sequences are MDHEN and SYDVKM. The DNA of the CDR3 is TGTGCCAGCAGTTTGGGGCAGGGGGTAGAACAGAACGCAATCTTC. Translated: CASSLGQGVEQNAIF. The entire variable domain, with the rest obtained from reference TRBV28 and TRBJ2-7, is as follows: DVKVTQSSRYLVKRTGEKVFLECVQDMDHENMFWYRQDPGLGLRLIYFSYDVKMKEKGDIPEGYSVSREKKERFSLILESASTNQTSMYLCASSLGQGVEQNAIFGPGTRLTVT.

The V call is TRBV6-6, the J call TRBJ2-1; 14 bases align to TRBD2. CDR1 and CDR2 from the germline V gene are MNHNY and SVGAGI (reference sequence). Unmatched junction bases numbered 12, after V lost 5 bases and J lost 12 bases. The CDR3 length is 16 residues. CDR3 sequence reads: CASSPGLAGVIGRQFF. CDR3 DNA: TGTGCCAGCAGTCCGGGACTAGCGGGAGTTATAGGGCGGCAGTTCTTC.

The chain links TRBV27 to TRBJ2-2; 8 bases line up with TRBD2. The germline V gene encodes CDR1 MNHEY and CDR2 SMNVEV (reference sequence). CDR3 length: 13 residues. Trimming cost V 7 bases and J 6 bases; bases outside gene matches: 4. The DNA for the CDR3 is TGTGCCAGCATCCCACTAGCGGCCGGGGAGCTGTTTTTT. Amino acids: CASIPLAAGELFF.

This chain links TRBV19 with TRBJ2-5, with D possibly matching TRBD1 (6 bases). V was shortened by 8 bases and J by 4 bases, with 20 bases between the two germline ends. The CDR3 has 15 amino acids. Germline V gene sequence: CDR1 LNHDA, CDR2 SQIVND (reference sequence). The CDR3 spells CASGTITGRRETQYF. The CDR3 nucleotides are TGTGCCAGTGGAACAATAACAGGGAGAAGAGAGACCCAGTACTTC.

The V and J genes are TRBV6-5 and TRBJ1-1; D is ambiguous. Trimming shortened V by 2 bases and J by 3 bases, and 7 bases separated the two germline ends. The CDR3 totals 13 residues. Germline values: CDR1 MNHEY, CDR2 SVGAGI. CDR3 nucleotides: TGTGCCAGCAGTTACGGCATCTACACTGAAGCTTTCTTT. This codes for CASSYGIYTEAFF.

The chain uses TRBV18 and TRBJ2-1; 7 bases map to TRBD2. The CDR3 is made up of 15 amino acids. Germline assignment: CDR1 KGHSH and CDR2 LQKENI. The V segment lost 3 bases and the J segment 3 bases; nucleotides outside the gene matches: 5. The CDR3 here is CASSPARGNYNEQFF. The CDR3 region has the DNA TGTGCCAGCTCACCGGCGCGGGGGAACTACAATGAGCAGTTCTTC. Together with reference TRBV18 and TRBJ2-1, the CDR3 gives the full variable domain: NAGVMQNPRHLVRRRGQEARLRCSPMKGHSHVYWYRQLPEEGLKFMVYLQKENIIDESGMPKERFSAEFPKEGPSILRIQQVVRGDSAAYFCASSPARGNYNEQFFGPGTRLTVL.

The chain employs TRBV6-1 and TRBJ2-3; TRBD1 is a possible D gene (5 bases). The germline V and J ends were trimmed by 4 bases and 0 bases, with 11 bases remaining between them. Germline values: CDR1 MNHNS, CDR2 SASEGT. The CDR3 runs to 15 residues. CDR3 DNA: TGTGCCAGCAGTGGCAGGGAAATAAGCACAGATACGCAGTATTTT. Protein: CASSGREISTDTQYF.

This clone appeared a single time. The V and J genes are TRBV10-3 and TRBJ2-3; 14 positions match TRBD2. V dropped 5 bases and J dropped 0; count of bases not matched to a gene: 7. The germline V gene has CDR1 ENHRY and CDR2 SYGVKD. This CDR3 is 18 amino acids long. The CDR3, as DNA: TGTGCCATCAGTAAGGGACTAGCGGGGGCCCTTAGCACAGATACGCAGTATTTT. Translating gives CAISKGLAGALSTDTQYF.

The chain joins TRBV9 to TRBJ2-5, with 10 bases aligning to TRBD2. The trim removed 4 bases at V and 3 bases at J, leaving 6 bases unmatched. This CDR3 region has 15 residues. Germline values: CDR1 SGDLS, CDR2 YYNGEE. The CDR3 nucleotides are TGTGCCAGCAGCATTAGCGGGGGGCCGAAAGAGACCCAGTACTTC. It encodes CASSISGGPKETQYF.

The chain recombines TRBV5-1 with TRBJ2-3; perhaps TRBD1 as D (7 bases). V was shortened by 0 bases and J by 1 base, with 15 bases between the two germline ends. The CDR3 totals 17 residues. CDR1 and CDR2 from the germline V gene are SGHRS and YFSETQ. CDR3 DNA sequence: TGCGCCAGCAGCTTGGAACTCCGCGGGACAGGCACAGATACGCAGTATTTT. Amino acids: CASSLELRGTGTDTQYF.

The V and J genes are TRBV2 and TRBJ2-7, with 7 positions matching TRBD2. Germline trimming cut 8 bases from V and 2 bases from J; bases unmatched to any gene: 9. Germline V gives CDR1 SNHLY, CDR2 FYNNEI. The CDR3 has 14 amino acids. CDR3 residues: CASRPGGTTYEQYF. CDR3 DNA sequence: TGTGCCAGCCGGCCGGGGGGTACCACCTACGAGCAGTACTTC.